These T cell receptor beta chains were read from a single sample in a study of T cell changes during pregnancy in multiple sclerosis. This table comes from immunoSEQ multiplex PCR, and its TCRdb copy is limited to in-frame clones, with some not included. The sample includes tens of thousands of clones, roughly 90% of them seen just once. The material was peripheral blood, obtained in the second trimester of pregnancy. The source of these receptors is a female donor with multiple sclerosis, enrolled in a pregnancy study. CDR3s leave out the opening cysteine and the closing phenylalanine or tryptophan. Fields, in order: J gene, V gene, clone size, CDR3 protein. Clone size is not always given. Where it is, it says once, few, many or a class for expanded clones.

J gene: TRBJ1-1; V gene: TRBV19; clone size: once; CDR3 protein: ASTDRTAEAF
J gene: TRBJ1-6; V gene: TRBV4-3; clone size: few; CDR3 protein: ASSQDPGGESSPLH
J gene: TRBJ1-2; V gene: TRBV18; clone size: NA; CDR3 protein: ASSPASWDREGYT
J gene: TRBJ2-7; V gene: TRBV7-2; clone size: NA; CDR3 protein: ASSSKDRGYYEQY
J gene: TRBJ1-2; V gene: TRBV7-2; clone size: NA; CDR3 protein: ASSLEGGRGGYT
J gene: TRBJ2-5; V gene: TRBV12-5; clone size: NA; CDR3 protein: ASGLSHGETQY
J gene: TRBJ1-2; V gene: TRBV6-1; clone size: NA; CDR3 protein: ASSEPGSGYT
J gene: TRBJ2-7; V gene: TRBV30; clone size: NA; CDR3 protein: ASSAGTQFANEQY
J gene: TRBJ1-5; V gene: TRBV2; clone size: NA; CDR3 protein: ASSEGGRYSH
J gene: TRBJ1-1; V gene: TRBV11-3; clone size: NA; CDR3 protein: ASSLGRQGNTEAF
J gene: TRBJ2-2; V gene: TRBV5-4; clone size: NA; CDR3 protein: ASSSEESGKNTGELF
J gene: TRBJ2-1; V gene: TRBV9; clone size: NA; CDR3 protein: ASSVVGSTNEQF
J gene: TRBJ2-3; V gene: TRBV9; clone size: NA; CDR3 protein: ASSVEGAGVDTQY
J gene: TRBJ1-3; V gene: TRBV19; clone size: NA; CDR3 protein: ASKGPGNGNTIY
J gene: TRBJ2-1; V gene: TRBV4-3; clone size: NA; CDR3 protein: ASSQLLLGGIYNEQF
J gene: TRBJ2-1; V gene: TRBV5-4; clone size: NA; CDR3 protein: ASSPGGGGGSYNEQF
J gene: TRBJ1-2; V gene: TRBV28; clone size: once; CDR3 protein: ASGTGGSYGYT
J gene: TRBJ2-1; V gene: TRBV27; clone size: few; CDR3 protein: ASSWGGLSNEQF
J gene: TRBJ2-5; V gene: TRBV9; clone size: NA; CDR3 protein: ASSGGGVGWTQY
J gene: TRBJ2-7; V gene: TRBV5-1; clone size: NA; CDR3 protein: ASSRGTETYEQY
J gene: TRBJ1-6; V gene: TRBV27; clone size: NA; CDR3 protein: ASRPGSGFSYNSPLH
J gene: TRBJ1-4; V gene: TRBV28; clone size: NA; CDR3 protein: ASSLWDRGFNEKLF
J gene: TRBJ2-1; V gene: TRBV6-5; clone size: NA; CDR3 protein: ASSPNSGSDYEQF
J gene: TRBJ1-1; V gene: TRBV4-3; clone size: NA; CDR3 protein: ASSQVSGIGTEAF
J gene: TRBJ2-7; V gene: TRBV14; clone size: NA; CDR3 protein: ASSQNTGREQY
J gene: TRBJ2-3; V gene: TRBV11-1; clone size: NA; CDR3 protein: ASSRLAGGDWSTDTQY
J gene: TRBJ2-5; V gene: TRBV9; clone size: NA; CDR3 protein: ASSVAGKETQY
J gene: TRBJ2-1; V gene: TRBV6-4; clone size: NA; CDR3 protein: ASSDPGASGRAFENEQF
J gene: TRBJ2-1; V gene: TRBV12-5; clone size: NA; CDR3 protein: ASGLGTGVNNEQF
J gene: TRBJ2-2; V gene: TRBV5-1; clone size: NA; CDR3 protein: ASSTGLSNTGELF
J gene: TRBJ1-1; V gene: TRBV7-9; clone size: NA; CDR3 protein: ASSFGATEAF
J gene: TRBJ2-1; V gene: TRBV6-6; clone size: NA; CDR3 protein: ASRGLAGASDEQF
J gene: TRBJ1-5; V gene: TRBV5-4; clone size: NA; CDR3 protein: ASSQDSTGQPQH
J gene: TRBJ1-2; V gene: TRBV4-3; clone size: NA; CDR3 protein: ASSQAWTGGNYGYT